The rows below give T cell receptor beta chains drawn from one sample of a study of cytomegalovirus exposure and HLA in healthy donors. Assay used: immunoSEQ multiplex PCR; TCRdb lists only in-frame clones, some missing. The sample carries around 62,000 clones, about 89% recorded once. Sequencing used PBMCs. The receptors originated from a woman aged 18-35 years in good health and CMV-seronegative. The CDR3 runs from the conserved cysteine through the conserved F or W. A D gene is named only where the DNA matches it firmly. Size tells how often a clone was seen (once, few, many) or the class of an expanded clone, and some rows leave it out.

v_call,j_call,clone_size,d_call,cdr3_length,cdr3_aa,cdr3_nt
TRBV30,TRBJ2-3,NA,TRBD2,14,CACSLAGGRDTQYF,TGTGCCTGTTCCTTAGCGGGGGGGCGAGATACGCAGTATTTT
TRBV9,TRBJ2-2,NA,NA,14,CASSGTRATGELFF,TGTGCCAGCAGCGGAACGAGGGCCACCGGGGAGCTGTTTTTT
TRBV30,TRBJ1-3,NA,NA,15,CAWSTPGQSGNTIYF,TGTGCCTGGAGTACCCCAGGACAATCTGGAAACACCATATATTTT
TRBV10-1,TRBJ2-7,NA,NA,11,CARVRLVEQYF,TGCGCCAGGGTTCGACTCGTGGAGCAGTACTTC
TRBV6-5,TRBJ1-1,NA,TRBD1,13,CASQGQFNTEAFF,TGTGCCTCCCAGGGACAGTTCAACACTGAAGCTTTCTTT
TRBV5-1,TRBJ2-5,NA,TRBD1,16,CASSLFRDRASETQYF,TGCGCCAGCAGCTTGTTTCGGGACAGAGCGTCGGAGACCCAGTACTTC
TRBV7-9,TRBJ2-7,NA,NA,17,CASSLGTPGRRVNEQYF,TGTGCCAGCAGCTTAGGGACACCGGGACGGAGGGTAAACGAGCAGTACTTC
TRBV5-1,TRBJ1-4,once,TRBD1,14,CASRTGTANEKLFF,TGCGCCAGCAGAACCGGGACAGCTAATGAAAAACTGTTTTTT
TRBV6-4,TRBJ2-7,NA,TRBD1,15,CASSEPGRGSYEQYF,TGTGCCAGCAGTGAGCCCGGCAGGGGGTCGTACGAGCAGTACTTC
TRBV2,TRBJ2-3,NA,NA,15,CASSDRDSSTDTQYF,TGTGCCAGCAGTGACCGGGACTCTAGCACAGATACGCAGTATTTT
TRBV29-1,TRBJ2-2,once,TRBD2,15,CSATGLAGGIGELFF,TGCAGCGCCACGGGACTAGCGGGGGGGATAGGGGAGCTGTTTTTT
TRBV7-9,TRBJ1-2,NA,NA,15,CASSLGAGALSGYTF,TGTGCCAGCAGCTTAGGGGCAGGGGCGCTTTCTGGCTACACCTTC
TRBV7-9,TRBJ2-1,once,TRBD1,15,CASSSTGGHNNEQFF,TGTGCCAGCAGCTCAACAGGGGGGCACAACAATGAGCAGTTCTTC
TRBV9,TRBJ2-3,NA,TRBD2,18,CASSVLPTSGGPTDTQYF,TGTGCCAGCAGCGTACTCCCCACTAGCGGGGGGCCCACAGATACGCAGTATTTT
TRBV7-8,TRBJ1-1,NA,NA,11,CASSQYTEAFF,TGTGCCAGCAGCCAATACACTGAAGCTTTCTTT